A selection of T cell receptor beta chains follows, all from one sample in a study of blood T cell repertoires in COVID-19. The assay was immunoSEQ multiplex PCR, and TCRdb's table has in-frame clones only and misses some. The sample has 200,000 to 250,000 clones, more than 75% seen once; the top ten hold 13%. Sequenced input: peripheral blood. These TCRs come from a human donor in a cohort sampled during active COVID-19. The CDR3 runs from the conserved cysteine through the conserved F or W. The D gene is left open where the match is weak. A clone size is listed for some rows: how often the clone was seen (once, few, many), or a class if it is expanded.

J gene	V gene	D gene	clone size	CDR3 DNA	CDR3 protein
TRBJ2-2	TRBV5-4	.	.	TGTGCCAGCTCGACTAGTTCCCACACCGGGGAGCTGTTTTTT	CASSTSSHTGELFF
TRBJ2-7	TRBV4-1	.	.	TGCGCCAGCAGCCAAGATTCAGGTCAAGTCTACTACGAGCAGTACTTC	CASSQDSGQVYYEQYF
TRBJ1-4	TRBV28	TRBD1	.	TGTGCCAGCAGTGAACAGGGGGCCGGGGTTGGAGAAAAACTGTTTTTT	CASSEQGAGVGEKLFF
TRBJ1-1	TRBV4-3	.	.	TGCGCCAGCAGCCAATTGACATTTAACACTGAAGCTTTCTTT	CASSQLTFNTEAFF
TRBJ1-5	TRBV19	.	.	TGTGCCAGTAACGGACAGCTTAATCAGCCCCAGCATTTT	CASNGQLNQPQHF
TRBJ2-7	TRBV5-1	.	.	TGCGCCAGCCGGAGTCACCTCCTTTCCTACGAGCAGTACTTC	CASRSHLLSYEQYF
TRBJ2-3	TRBV4-1	TRBD1	.	TGCGCCAGCAGCCACCCAGGGTGGGGGACAGGGAGCACAGATACGCAGTATTTT	CASSHPGWGTGSTDTQYF
TRBJ1-1	TRBV28	.	.	TGTGCCAGCAGGACCAGGCCTCGGAACACTGAAGCTTTCTTT	CASRTRPRNTEAFF
TRBJ1-1	TRBV5-5	.	.	TGTGCCAGCAGCGTGACCGCCGGGGGGACTGAAGCTTTCTTT	CASSVTAGGTEAFF
TRBJ2-4	TRBV12-3/TRBV12-4	TRBD2	.	TGTGCCAGCAGTTACAGCGGGGAAAACATTCAGTACTTC	CASSYSGENIQYF
TRBJ2-2	TRBV7-2	TRBD2	.	TGTGCCAGCACCCCCTCTGCAGCGGGAAACACCGGGGAGCTGTTTTTT	CASTPSAAGNTGELFF
TRBJ1-4	TRBV7-2	.	.	TGTGCCAGCAGCCCTCGCCGAGGGGGTAGAGAAAAACTGTTTTTT	CASSPRRGGREKLFF
TRBJ1-2	TRBV6-5	.	few	TGTGCCAGCAGTTACTCAGCCTCGTCCAGGGGCTACACCTTC	CASSYSASSRGYTF
TRBJ2-1	TRBV6-5	.	.	TGTGCCAGCAGTTACCGAAGAGGGGCGGGGAATGAGCAGTTCTTC	CASSYRRGAGNEQFF
TRBJ1-1	TRBV7-2	.	.	TGTGCCAGCAGCTTAAACTCACCCGGAGGCACTGAAGCTTTCTTT	CASSLNSPGGTEAFF
TRBJ1-6	TRBV9	.	.	TGTGCCAGCAGCTCCCCCCGGGAGTCCCTCCACTTT	CASSSPRESLHF
TRBJ1-2	TRBV5-1	TRBD1	.	TGCGCCAGCAGCTCGACAGGGGATAACTATGGCTACACCTTC	CASSSTGDNYGYTF
TRBJ2-1	TRBV4-1	.	once	TGCGCCAGCAGCCGCTTGACTAGTAATGAGCAGTTCTTC	CASSRLTSNEQFF
TRBJ2-3	TRBV7-2	.	.	TGTGCCAGCAGCTTAGTCGCACTACGCACAGATACGCAGTATTTT	CASSLVALRTDTQYF
TRBJ2-7	TRBV5-1	TRBD2	.	TGCGCCAGTGGGACTAGCGGGATGTTCGAGCAGTACTTC	CASGTSGMFEQYF
TRBJ1-2	TRBV6-2/TRBV6-3	.	.	TGTGCCAGCAGTTACTCGAGGACAGCCTATGGCTACACCTTC	CASSYSRTAYGYTF
TRBJ2-7	TRBV7-8	.	.	TGTGCCAGCAGCTTAGTCGGGGACTACGAGCAGTACTTC	CASSLVGDYEQYF
TRBJ2-7	TRBV7-2	TRBD1	.	TGTGCCAGCAGCTTAGTCCGGGACAGCTACGAGCAGTACTTC	CASSLVRDSYEQYF
TRBJ2-1	TRBV6-1	.	.	TGTGCCAGCAGTGAGGAAGCGTACAATGAGCAGTTCTTC	CASSEEAYNEQFF
TRBJ1-2	TRBV7-2	TRBD1	.	TGTGCCAGCAGCGCCACAGGGGGCTCCTATGGCTACACCTTC	CASSATGGSYGYTF
TRBJ2-7	TRBV4-1	.	.	TGCGCCAGCAGCCACTCGACTAGAAAGCAGTACTTC	CASSHSTRKQYF
TRBJ1-3	TRBV6-1	.	.	TGTGCCAGCAGTGTTTTAACGGGGGGGTCCGGAAACACCATATATTTT	CASSVLTGGSGNTIYF
TRBJ2-5	TRBV24-1	TRBD2	.	TGTGCCACCAGTGATTTGGCGGGGGGCGCGGGAGAGACCCAGTACTTC	CATSDLAGGAGETQYF
TRBJ1-4	TRBV13	TRBD1	.	TGTGCCAGCAGCCTGGACAGGGCGAATGAAAAACTGTTTTTT	CASSLDRANEKLFF
TRBJ2-1	TRBV27	TRBD2	.	TGTGCCAGCAGTTCCCAGACTAGCGGGGCTATCGTAAATGAGCAGTTCTTC	CASSSQTSGAIVNEQFF
TRBJ2-5	TRBV6-6	.	.	TGTGCCAGCAGCCCCCCTCCGGGGGAGCCCCAGTACTTC	CASSPPPGEPQYF
TRBJ2-2	TRBV6-5	.	.	TGTGCCAGCTTATCGGCCGGGGAGCTGTTTTTT	CASLSAGELFF
TRBJ1-2	TRBV18	TRBD1	.	TGTGCCAGCTCACTGGGACAGGAACCTCTCTTTGGCTATGGCTACACCTTC	CASSLGQEPLFGYGYTF
TRBJ1-1	TRBV19	.	.	TGTGCCAGTAGTCGTGCAGGGGTCGGGGACACTGAAGCTTTCTTT	CASSRAGVGDTEAFF
TRBJ1-2	TRBV9	TRBD1	.	TGTGCCAGCAGCCCGGGGACAGGGGGCGCTTTGGTTGGCTACACCTTC	CASSPGTGGALVGYTF
TRBJ2-7	TRBV19	TRBD2	.	TGTGCCAGTAAGAGCCAGCGGGGATCCTACGAGCAGTACTTC	CASKSQRGSYEQYF
TRBJ2-6	TRBV14	.	.	TGTGCCAGCAGCCGGTCGGGTTATCCCTTCAACTCTGGGGCCAACGTCCTGACTTTC	CASSRSGYPFNSGANVLTF
TRBJ2-5	TRBV6-5	TRBD1	few	TGTGCCAGCAGTTACGGGACAGGGGGCCAAGAGACCCAGTACTTC	CASSYGTGGQETQYF
TRBJ2-5	TRBV28	TRBD2	.	TGTGCCAGCAGGTTGACTAGCGGGGATTCGGACTTC	CASRLTSGDSDF
TRBJ1-3	TRBV7-2	.	.	TGTGCCAGCAGCTTAAAGGGCGGGGGGGGCCTACACTCTGGAAACACCATATATTTT	CASSLKGGGGLHSGNTIYF
TRBJ1-4	TRBV7-2	TRBD1	few	TGTGCCAGCAGTTCGGGACAGGATGAAAAACTGTTTTTT	CASSSGQDEKLFF
TRBJ2-5	TRBV24-1	.	.	TGTGCCACCAGTACCCACGGACAAGAAAAAGAGACCCAGTACTTC	CATSTHGQEKETQYF
TRBJ1-2	TRBV10-3	TRBD1	.	TGTGCCATCAGTGTGGAGGGGGCGAACTATGGCTACACCTTC	CAISVEGANYGYTF
TRBJ2-1	TRBV28	.	.	TGTGCCAGCAGTTTCTGGACTAATACGGATGAGCAGTTCTTC	CASSFWTNTDEQFF
TRBJ2-1	TRBV6-6	.	.	TGTGCCAGCACCACAGGGTTCTCCTACAATGAGCAGTTCTTC	CASTTGFSYNEQFF
TRBJ1-3	TRBV5-1	.	.	TGCGCCAGCAGCTCAGACTCTGGAAACACCATATATTTT	CASSSDSGNTIYF
TRBJ1-1	TRBV18	TRBD1	few	TGTGCCAGCTCATTACAGACAGGGGAGGTGACTGAAGCTTTCTTT	CASSLQTGEVTEAFF
TRBJ2-2	TRBV7-9	.	.	TGTGCCCGCTCCCCTGAAAGCGACACCGGGGAGCTGTTTTTT	CARSPESDTGELFF
TRBJ2-1	TRBV27	TRBD2	.	TGTGCCAGCAGTTTAGGGACTAGCGGGGGAAATGAGCAGTTCTTC	CASSLGTSGGNEQFF
TRBJ2-7	TRBV10-3	TRBD2	.	TGTGCCATCAGTGAGTCGGGAGCGGGAGGGCCGAACGAGCAGTACTTC	CAISESGAGGPNEQYF
TRBJ2-7	TRBV27	TRBD2	few	TGTGCCAGCCGACCTAGGGTTAGCGGGGCCTACGAGCAGTACTTC	CASRPRVSGAYEQYF
TRBJ2-2	TRBV5-5	TRBD1	.	TGTGCCAGCAGCTTTCGCTTCGGATGGGGACAGGGCCGAAACACCGGGGAGCTGTTTTTT	CASSFRFGWGQGRNTGELFF
TRBJ1-3	TRBV10-3	.	.	TGTGCCATCAGTGGTAACTCCGGGTCCTACTCTGGAAACACCATATATTTT	CAISGNSGSYSGNTIYF
TRBJ1-1	TRBV7-2	.	.	TGTGCCAGCAGCTTAGTCCCATTGAACACTGAAGCTTTCTTT	CASSLVPLNTEAFF
TRBJ1-2	TRBV5-1	.	.	TGCGCCAGCAGCTTGGAGCAATCTAACTATGGCTACACCTTC	CASSLEQSNYGYTF
TRBJ1-1	TRBV6-5	.	.	TGTGCCAGCAGTTACTCAGCGGGAAACACTGAAGCTTTCTTT	CASSYSAGNTEAFF
TRBJ2-2	TRBV11-2	.	.	TGTGCCAGCAGCTTAGAGTGGGGGCGCGGCTCCGGGGAGCTGTTTTTT	CASSLEWGRGSGELFF
TRBJ2-5	TRBV3-1/TRBV3-2	TRBD1	.	TGTGCCAGCAGCCAAGGCCCAGCGGACAGGGGAATCCAAGAGACCCAGTACTTC	CASSQGPADRGIQETQYF
TRBJ2-3	TRBV5-1	.	.	TGCGCCAGCACCTCGGGACTCTTAAGACGGGATACGCAGTATTTT	CASTSGLLRRDTQYF